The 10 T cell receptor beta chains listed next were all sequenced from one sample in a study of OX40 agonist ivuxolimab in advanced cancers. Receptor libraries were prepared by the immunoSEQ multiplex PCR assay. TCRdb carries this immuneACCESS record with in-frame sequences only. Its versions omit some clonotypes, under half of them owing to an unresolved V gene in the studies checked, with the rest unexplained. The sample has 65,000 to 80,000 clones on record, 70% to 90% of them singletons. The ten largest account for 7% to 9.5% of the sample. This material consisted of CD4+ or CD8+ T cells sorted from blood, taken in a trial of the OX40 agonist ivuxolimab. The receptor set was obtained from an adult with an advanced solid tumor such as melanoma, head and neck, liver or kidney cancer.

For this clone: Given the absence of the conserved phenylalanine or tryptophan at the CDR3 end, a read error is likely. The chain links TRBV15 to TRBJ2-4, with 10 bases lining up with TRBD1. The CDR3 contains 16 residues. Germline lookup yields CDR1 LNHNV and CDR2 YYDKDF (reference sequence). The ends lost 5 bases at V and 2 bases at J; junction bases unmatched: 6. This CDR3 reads CATSPRDRGTKNIQYL. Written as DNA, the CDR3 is TGTGCCACCAGCCCCCGGGACAGGGGAACCAAAAACATTCAGTACCTC.

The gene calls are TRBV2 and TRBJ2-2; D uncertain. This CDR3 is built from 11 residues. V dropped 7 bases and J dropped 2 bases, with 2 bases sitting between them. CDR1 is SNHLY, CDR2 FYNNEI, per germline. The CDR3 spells CASTNTGELFF. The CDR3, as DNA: TGTGCCAGCACCAACACCGGGGAGCTGTTTTTT. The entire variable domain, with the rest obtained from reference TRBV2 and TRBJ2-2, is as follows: EPEVTQTPSHQVTQMGQEVILRCVPISNHLYFYWYRQILGQKVEFLVSFYNNEISEKSEIFDDQFSVERPDGSNFTLKIRSTKLEDSAMYFCASTNTGELFFGEGSRLTVL.

CDR3 amino acids: CASSPQEGASGYTF. CDR3 in DNA: TGTGCCAGCAGTCCCCAGGAGGGGGCTAGTGGCTACACCTTC. The rearrangement joins TRBV28 to TRBJ1-2, with 7 bases matching TRBD1. The CDR3 runs 14 residues. From germline, CDR1 is MDHEN and CDR2 SYDVKM. V lost 5 bases, J lost 7 bases, and 10 bases stayed unmatched.

CDR3 protein: CASSFMGTSLSGANVLTF. The CDR3 DNA reads TGTGCCAGCAGCTTTATGGGGACAAGCCTCTCTGGGGCCAACGTCCTGACTTTC. The chain is built from TRBV7-3 and TRBJ2-6; possibly TRBD1 for D (6 bases). Germline-derived CDR1 and CDR2 are SGHTA and FQGTGA. V lost 3 bases and J 0 bases, leaving 15 bases between the germline ends. The CDR3 consists of 18 residues.

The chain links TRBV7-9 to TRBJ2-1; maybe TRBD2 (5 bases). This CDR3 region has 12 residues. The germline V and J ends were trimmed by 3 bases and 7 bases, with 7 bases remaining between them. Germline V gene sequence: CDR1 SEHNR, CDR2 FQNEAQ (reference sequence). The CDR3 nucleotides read TGTGCCAGCAGCTTCGGGGTTAATGAGCAGTTCTTC. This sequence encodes CASSFGVNEQFF. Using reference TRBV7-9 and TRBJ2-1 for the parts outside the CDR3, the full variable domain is DTGVSQNPRHKITKRGQNVTFRCDPISEHNRLYWYRQTLGQGPEFLTYFQNEAQLEKSRLLSDRFSAERPKGSFSTLEIQRTEQGDSAMYLCASSFGVNEQFFGPGTRLTVL.

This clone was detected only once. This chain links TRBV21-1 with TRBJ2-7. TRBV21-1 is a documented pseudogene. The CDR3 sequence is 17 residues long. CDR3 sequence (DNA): TGTGCCAGCACCTGGGGGGATCGTCCGGGACACGGGTCCGAGCAGTACGTC. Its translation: CASTWGDRPGHGSEQYV.

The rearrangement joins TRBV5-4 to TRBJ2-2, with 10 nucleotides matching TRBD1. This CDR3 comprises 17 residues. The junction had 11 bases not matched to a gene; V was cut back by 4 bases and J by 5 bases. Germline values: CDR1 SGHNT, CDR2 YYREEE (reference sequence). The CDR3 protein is CASSTGGDRGPTGELFF. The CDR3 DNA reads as TGTGCCAGCAGCACGGGGGGGGACAGGGGACCAACCGGGGAGCTGTTTTTT.

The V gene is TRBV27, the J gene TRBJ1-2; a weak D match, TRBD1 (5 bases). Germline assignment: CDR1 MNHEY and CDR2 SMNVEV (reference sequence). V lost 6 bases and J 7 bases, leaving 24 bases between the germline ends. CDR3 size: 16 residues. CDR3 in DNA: TGTGCCAGCAGCACCCCCTCTACCTGGGGGAAGTCTGGCTACACCTTC. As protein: CASSTPSTWGKSGYTF.

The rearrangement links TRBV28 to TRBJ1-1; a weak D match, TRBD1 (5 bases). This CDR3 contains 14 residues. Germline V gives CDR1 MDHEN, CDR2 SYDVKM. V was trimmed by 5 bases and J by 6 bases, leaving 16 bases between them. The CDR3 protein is CASSRRRGRAEAFF. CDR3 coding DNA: TGTGCCAGCAGTCGAAGGAGGGGAAGAGCTGAAGCTTTCTTT.

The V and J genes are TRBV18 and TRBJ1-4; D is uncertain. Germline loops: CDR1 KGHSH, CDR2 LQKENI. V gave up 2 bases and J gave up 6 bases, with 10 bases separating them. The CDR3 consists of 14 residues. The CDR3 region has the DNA TGTGCCAGCTCACCAAATCCGGTCGATGAAAAACTGTTTTTT. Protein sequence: CASSPNPVDEKLFF.